This record concerns one T cell receptor (beta chain) sequence. Its antigen is unknown. Germline lookup yields CDR1 DFQATT and CDR2 SNEGSKA (reference sequence). Trimming shortened V by 3 bases and J by 0 bases, and 8 bases separated the two germline ends. The CDR3 spans 14 residues. This entry belongs to a study of response to subunit inactivated influenza vaccine. Whole-study results and caveats: It was suggested by the authors that few new T cells are recruited by each seasonal influenza vaccination.

MiXCR, applied by TCRdb to the RT-PCR reads, yields one record per CDR3 protein. The sample carries approximately 700,000 distinct CDR3 sequences, around a sixth recorded once. Material: PBMCs from blood, obtained approximately 12 days after vaccination. The source of this sequence is a man aged 45-65 years who received an inactivated influenza vaccine. J is TRBJ1-4 and V is TRBV20-1, with no clear D. CDR3 DNA sequence: TGCAGTGCTAGGAGCTTAGCAACTAATGAAAAACTGTTTTTT. Its translation: CSARSLATNEKLFF.